This T cell receptor beta chain emerged from a study of T-cell reconstitution after alpha-beta-depleted transplantation in children. Findings of the study overall: Several hundred graft clones that had expanded were reportedly the source of alpha-beta T cells about two months after transplant. T-cell counts and diversity at one year post-transplant came mainly from newly produced T cells.

V lost 3 bases to trimming and J lost 1 base, with 7 bases between them. This CDR3 has 13 residues. This clonotype was seen at least ten times. Antigen: not known. The library targeted TCRbeta and was prepared with unique molecular identifiers. TCRdb ran MiXCR on the PCR reads and lists one entry per CDR3 protein. Of some 200,000 distinct CDR3 sequences detected, roughly 8.1% appear once; the ten largest clones hold 35%. This specimen consisted of PBMCs, mostly from graft donor cells, obtained 360 days after TCRalphabeta/CD19-depleted stem cell transplant. The chain combines TRBV12-3 or TRBV12-4 with TRBJ2-7; perhaps TRBD1 as D (5 bases). The sequence derives from a male patient aged 2 to 9 who had a stem cell transplant for acute myeloid leukemia, so the T cells may come from the graft donor. The CDR3 here is CASSFRGSYEQYF. The CDR3 bases are TGTGCCAGCAGTTTTAGGGGTTCCTACGAGCAGTACTTC.